This record looks at one T cell receptor beta chain sequence and its context. These data come from a study of blood T cell repertoires in COVID-19. The wider study: Acute-phase and convalescent COVID-19 samples originated in the United States, Italy and Spain. Sources were T cells, B-cell-depleted T cells, or PBMCs; the material itself was cDNA or gDNA.

The V gene's germline CDR1 is SGDLS and CDR2 YYNGEE. CDR3 size: 19 residues. Trimming at V came to 6 bases and at J to 5 bases, leaving 21 bases not matched to a gene. The authors' processing: Amplified reference gene primers provided the basis for estimating nucleated cell counts. Measured with immunoSEQ multiplex PCR; TCRdb has only the in-frame clones, and not every one. The DNA was the basis for D and trimming; V, J and clone size are from that table. Of 45,000 to 65,000 clones detected, roughly four fifths appear once; the ten largest clones hold over 6%. The chain couples TRBV9 to TRBJ2-7; 12 bases are shared with TRBD2. The source is a man between 65 and 85 years old with active COVID-19. Sequenced material: peripheral blood. In nucleotides, the CDR3 is TGTGCCAGCAACCCAGGGGTCGGCGGACTAGCGGGGCTCTTAGACGAGCAGTACTTC. Encoded protein: CASNPGVGGLAGLLDEQYF.